This T cell receptor beta chain was sequenced during a study of shared clonotypes between healthy human individuals. As for the study in general: Each donor contributed plates that comprised three CD4 naive, three CD4 memory, two CD8 naive and one CD8 memory.

The CDR3 sequence is 16 residues long. From germline, CDR1 is SGHNT and CDR2 YYREEE (reference sequence). V lost 1 base to trimming and J lost 0 bases, with 12 bases between them. This table comes from immunoSEQ multiplex PCR, and its TCRdb copy is limited to in-frame clones, with some not included. The sample carries 2.5 million or so clones, approximately 90% recorded once. The genes are TRBV5-4 and TRBJ2-3, with D possibly TRBD2 on 6 matching bases. The clonotype was recovered from a man younger than 35 in good health. The sample was naive CD4+ T cells sorted from blood. The subset denotes: CD45RA+ positively selected. The CDR3 region is CASSLFAGSSTDTQYF. CDR3 nucleotides: TGTGCCAGCAGCTTGTTCGCGGGGTCTAGCACAGATACGCAGTATTTT.